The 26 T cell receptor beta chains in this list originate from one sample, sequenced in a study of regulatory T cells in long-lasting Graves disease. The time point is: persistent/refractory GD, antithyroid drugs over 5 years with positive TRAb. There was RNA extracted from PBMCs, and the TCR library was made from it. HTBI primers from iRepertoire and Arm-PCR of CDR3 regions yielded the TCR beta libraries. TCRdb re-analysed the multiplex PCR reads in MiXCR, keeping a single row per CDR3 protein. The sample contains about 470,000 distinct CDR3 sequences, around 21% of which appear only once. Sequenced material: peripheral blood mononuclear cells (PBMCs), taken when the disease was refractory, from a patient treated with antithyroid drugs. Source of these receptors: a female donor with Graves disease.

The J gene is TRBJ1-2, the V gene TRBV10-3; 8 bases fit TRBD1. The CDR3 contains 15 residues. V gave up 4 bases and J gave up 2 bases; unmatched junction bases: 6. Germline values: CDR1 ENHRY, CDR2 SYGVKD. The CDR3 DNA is TGTGCCATCAGTGCCTCTAACAGGGGGAACTATGGCTACACCTTC. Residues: CAISASNRGNYGYTF.

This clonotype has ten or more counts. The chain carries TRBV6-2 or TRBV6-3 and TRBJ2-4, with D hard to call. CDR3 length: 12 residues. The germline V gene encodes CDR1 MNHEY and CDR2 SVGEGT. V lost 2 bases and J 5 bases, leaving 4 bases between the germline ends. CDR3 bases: TGTGCCAGCAGTTACCTGGAAAACATTCAGTACTTC. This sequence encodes CASSYLENIQYF.

This CDR3 reads CASSLPLATGELFF. For the CDR3, the DNA is TGTGCCAGCAGCTTACCACTAGCTACCGGGGAGCTGTTTTTT. The chain uses TRBV7-2 and TRBJ2-2; perhaps TRBD2 as D (6 bases). The V end lost 2 bases, the J end lost 5 bases, and 9 bases lay between the germline ends. CDR3 length equals 14 residues. The germline CDR1 and CDR2 sequences are SGHTA and FQGNSA. The entire variable domain, with the rest obtained from reference TRBV7-2 and TRBJ2-2, is as follows: GAGVSQSPSNKVTEKGKDVELRCDPISGHTALYWYRQSLGQGLEFLIYFQGNSAPDKSGLPSDRFSAERTGGSVSTLTIQRTQQEDSAVYLCASSLPLATGELFFGEGSRLTVL.

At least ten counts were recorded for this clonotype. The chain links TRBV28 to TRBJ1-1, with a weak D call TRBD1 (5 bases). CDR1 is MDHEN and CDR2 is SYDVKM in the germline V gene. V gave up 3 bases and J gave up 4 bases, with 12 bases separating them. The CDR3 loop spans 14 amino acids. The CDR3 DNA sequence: TGTGCCAGCAGTTTGGGCAGGAGGGGCACTGAAGCTTTCTTT. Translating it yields CASSLGRRGTEAFF.

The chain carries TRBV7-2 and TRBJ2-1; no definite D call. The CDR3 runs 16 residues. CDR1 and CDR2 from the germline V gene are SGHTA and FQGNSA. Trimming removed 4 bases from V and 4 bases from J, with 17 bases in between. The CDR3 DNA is TGTGCCAGCAGCTCTTCGTCCGTAGGTCCGTACAATGAGCAGTTCTTC. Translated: CASSSSSVGPYNEQFF.

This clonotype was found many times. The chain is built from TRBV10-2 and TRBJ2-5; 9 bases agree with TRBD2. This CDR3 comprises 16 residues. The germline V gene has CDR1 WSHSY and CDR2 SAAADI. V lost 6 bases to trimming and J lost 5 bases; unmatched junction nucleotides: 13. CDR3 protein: CASRATSGYSGETQYF. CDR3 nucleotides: TGCGCCAGCAGGGCGACTAGCGGCTACTCGGGGGAGACCCAGTACTTC.

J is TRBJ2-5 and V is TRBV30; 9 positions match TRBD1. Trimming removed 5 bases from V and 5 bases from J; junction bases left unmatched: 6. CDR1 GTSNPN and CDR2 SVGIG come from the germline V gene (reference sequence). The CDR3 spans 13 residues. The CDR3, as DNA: TGTGCCTGGGGAACAGGGGGCTTGGAGACCCAGTACTTC. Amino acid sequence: CAWGTGGLETQYF.

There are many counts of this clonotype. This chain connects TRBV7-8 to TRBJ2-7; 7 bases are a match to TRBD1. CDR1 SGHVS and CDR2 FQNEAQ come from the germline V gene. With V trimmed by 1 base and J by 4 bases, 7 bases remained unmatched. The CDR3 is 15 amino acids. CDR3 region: CASSLGSDRVYEQYF. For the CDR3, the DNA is TGTGCCAGCAGCTTAGGTTCAGACAGGGTTTACGAGCAGTACTTC.

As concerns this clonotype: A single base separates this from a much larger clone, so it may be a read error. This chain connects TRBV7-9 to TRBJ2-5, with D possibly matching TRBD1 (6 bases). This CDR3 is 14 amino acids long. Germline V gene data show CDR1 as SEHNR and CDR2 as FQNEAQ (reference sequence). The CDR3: CTSSLGQTQETQYF. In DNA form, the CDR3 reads TGTACCAGCAGCTTAGGACAGACTCAAGAGACCCAGTACTTC.

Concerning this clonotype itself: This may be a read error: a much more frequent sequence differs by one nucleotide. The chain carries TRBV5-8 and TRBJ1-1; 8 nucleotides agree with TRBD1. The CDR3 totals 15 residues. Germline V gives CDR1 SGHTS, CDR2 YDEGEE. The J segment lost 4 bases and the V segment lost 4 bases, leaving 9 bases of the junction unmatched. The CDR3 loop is CASSPALTGGTEAFF. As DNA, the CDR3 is TGTGCCAGCAGCCCGGCCCTAACAGGGGGCACTGAAGCTTTCTTT.

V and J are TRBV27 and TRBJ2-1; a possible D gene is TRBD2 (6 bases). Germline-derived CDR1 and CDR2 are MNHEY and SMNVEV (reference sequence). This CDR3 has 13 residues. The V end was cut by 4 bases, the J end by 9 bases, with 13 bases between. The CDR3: CASSSGVGGEQFF. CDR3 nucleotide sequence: TGTGCCAGCAGTTCGGGGGTCGGCGGTGAGCAGTTCTTC.

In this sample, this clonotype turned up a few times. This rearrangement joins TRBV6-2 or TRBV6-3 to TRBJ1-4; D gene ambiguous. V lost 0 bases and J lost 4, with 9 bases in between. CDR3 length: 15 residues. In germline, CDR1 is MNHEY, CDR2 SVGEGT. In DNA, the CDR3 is TGTGCCAGCAGTTACTCAGGGCAGTATAATGAAAAACTGTTTTTT. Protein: CASSYSGQYNEKLFF.

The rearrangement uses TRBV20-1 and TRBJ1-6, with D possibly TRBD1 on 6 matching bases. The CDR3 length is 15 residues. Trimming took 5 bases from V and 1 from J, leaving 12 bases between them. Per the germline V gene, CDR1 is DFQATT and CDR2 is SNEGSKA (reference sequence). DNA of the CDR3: TGCAGTGCTTCCGGGACAAAGTCCTATAATTCACCCCTCCACTTT. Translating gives CSASGTKSYNSPLHF.

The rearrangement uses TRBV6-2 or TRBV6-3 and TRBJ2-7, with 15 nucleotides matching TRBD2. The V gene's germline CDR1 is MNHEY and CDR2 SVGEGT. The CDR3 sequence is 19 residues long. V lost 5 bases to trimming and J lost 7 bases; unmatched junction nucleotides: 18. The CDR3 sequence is CASSAITGTSGRPRREQYF. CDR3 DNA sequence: TGTGCCAGCAGTGCAATTACGGGGACTAGCGGGAGGCCGAGAAGGGAGCAGTACTTC.

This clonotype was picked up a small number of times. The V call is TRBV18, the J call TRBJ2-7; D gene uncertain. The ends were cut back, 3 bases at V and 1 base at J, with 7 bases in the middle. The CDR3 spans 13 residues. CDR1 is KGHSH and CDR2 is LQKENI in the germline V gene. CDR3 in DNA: TGTGCCAGCTCACCTATAGGGTCCTACGAGCAGTACTTC. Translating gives CASSPIGSYEQYF.

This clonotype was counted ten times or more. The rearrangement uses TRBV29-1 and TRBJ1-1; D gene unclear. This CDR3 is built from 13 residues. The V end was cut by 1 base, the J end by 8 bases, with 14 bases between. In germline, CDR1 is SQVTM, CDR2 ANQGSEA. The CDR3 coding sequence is TGCAGCGTTGAAGCTCCAGCAGCCTCCGAAGCTTTCTTT. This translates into CSVEAPAASEAFF.

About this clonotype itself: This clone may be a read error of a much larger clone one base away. CDR3 residues: CASSLVTSGSYEQYF. The CDR3 DNA sequence: TGTGCCAGCAGCTTAGTAACTAGCGGGAGCTACGAGCAGTACTTC. The chain carries TRBV7-2 and TRBJ2-7; 11 positions agree with TRBD2. The length of the CDR3 is 15 residues. Germline lookup yields CDR1 SGHTA and CDR2 FQGNSA. V lost 1 base, J lost 3 bases, and 2 bases stayed unmatched.

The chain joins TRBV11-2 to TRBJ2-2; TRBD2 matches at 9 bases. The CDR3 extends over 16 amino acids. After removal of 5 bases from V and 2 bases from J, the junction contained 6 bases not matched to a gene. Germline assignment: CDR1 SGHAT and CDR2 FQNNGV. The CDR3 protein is CASSHLAGTNTGELFF. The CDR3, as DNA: TGTGCCAGCAGCCACCTAGCGGGGACTAACACCGGGGAGCTGTTTTTT.

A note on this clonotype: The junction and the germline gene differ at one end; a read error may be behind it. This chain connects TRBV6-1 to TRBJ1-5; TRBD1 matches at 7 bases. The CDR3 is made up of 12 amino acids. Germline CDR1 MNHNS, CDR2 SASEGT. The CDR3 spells CAGSDRVQPQHF. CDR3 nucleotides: TGTGCCGGCAGTGACAGGGTTCAGCCCCAGCATTTT.

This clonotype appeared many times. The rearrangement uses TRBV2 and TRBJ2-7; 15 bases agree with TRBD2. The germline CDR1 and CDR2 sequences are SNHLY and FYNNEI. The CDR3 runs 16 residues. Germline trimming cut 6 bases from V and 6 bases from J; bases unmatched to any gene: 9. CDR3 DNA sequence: TGTGCCAGCAGGGGGACTAGCGGGAGGTACTCCGGCGAGCAGTACTTC. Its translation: CASRGTSGRYSGEQYF.

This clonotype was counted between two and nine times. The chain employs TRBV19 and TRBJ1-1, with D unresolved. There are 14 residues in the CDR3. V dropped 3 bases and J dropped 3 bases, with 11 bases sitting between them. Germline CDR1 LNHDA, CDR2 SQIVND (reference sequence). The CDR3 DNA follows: TGTGCCAGTAGTATGGAGGCTGGGCACACTGAAGCTTTCTTT. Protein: CASSMEAGHTEAFF.

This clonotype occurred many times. The CDR3 nucleotides read TGCAGCGTTTCTCGTGGGAGTCGAACCGGGGAGCTGTTTTTT. This sequence encodes CSVSRGSRTGELFF. The chain links TRBV29-1 to TRBJ2-2, with D possibly matching TRBD2 (5 bases). Trimming left V 5 bases short and J 5 bases short, with 15 bases between. The CDR3 runs 14 residues. Germline lookup yields CDR1 SQVTM and CDR2 ANQGSEA.

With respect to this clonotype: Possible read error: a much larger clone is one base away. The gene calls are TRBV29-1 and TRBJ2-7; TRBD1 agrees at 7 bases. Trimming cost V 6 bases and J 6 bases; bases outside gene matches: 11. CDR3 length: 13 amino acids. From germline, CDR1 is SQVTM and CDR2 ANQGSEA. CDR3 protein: CSVAGTATCEQYF. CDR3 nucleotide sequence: TGCAGCGTGGCCGGGACAGCGACCTGCGAGCAGTACTTC.

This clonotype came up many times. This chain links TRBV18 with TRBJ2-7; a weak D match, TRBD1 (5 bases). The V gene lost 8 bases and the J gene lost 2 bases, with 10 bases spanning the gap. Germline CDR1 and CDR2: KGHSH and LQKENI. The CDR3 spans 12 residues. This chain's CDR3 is CASSPGTYEQYF. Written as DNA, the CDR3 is TGTGCCAGCAGTCCAGGGACCTACGAGCAGTACTTC.

CDR3 loop: CASSAGDGNSPLHF. CDR3 sequence (DNA): TGCGCCAGCAGCGCAGGGGACGGTAATTCACCCCTCCACTTT. V usage is TRBV5-1 and J usage is TRBJ1-6; D is perhaps TRBD1 (6 bases). The CDR3 runs 14 residues. The V gene lost 4 bases and the J gene lost 6 bases, with 11 bases spanning the gap. Per germline, CDR1 SGHRS and CDR2 YFSETQ.

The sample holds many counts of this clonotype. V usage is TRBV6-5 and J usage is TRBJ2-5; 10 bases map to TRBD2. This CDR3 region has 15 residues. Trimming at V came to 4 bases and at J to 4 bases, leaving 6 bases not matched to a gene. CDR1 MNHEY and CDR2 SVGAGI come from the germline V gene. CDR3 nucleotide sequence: TGTGCCAGCAGTTGGCTAGCGGGAGATGCAGAGACCCAGTACTTC. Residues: CASSWLAGDAETQYF.